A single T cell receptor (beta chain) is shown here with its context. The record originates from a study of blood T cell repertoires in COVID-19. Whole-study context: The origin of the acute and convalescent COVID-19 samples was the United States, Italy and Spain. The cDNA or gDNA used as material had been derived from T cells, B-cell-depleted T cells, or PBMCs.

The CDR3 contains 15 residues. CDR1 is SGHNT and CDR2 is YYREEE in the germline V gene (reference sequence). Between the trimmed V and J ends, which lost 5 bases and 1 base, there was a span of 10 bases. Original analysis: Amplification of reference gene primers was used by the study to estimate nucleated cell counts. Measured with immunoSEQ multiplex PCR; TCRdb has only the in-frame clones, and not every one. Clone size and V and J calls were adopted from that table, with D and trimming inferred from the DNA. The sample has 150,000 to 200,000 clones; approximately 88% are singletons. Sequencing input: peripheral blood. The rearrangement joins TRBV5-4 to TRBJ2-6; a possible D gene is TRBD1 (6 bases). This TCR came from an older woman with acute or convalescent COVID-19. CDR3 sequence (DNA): TGTGCCAGCAGTGTTCAGGGGTCTGGGGCCAACGTCCTGACTTTC. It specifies CASSVQGSGANVLTF.